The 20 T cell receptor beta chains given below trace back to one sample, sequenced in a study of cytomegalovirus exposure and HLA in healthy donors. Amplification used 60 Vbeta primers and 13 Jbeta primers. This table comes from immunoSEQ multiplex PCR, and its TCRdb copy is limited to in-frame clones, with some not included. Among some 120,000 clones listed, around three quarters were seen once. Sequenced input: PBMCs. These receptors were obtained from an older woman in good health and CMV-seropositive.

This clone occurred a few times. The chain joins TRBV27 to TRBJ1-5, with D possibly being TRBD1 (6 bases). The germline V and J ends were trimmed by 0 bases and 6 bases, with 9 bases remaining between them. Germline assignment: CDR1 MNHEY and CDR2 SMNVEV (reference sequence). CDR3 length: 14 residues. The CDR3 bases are TGTGCCAGCAGTTTATCGGGCAGGGGTCAGCCCCAGCATTTT. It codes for CASSLSGRGQPQHF.

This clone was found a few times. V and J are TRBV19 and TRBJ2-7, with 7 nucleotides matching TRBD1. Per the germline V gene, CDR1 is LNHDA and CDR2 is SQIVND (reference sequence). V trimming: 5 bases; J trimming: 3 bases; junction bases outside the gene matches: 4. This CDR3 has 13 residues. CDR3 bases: TGTGCCAGTAGTTTCCGACAGGGCTACGAGCAGTACTTC. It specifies CASSFRQGYEQYF.

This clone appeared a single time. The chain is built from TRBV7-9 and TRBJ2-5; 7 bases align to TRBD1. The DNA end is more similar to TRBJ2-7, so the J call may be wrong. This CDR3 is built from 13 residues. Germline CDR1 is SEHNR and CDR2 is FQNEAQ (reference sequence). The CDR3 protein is CASSWDRRYEQYF. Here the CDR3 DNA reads TGTGCCAGCAGCTGGGACAGAAGATACGAGCAGTACTTC.

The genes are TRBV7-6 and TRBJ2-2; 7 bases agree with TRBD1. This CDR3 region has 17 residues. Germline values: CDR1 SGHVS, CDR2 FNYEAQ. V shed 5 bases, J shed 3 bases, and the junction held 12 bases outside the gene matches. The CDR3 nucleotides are TGTGCCAGCAGCCCCAAAGGGACAGCCACCCACACCGGGGAGCTGTTTTTT. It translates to CASSPKGTATHTGELFF.

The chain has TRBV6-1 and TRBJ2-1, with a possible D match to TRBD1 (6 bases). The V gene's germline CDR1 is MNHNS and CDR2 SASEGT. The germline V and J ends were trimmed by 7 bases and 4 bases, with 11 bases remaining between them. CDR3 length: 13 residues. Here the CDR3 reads CASITGLYNEQFF. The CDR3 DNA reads TGTGCCAGCATTACAGGGCTTTACAATGAGCAGTTCTTC.

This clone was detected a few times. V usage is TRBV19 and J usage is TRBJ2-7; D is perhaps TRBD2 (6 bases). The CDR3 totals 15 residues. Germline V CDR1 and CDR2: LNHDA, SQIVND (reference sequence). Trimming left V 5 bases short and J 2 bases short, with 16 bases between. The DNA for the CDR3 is TGTGCCAGTAGTGACTCCGGGACTGGGACCTACGAGCAGTACTTC. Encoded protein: CASSDSGTGTYEQYF.

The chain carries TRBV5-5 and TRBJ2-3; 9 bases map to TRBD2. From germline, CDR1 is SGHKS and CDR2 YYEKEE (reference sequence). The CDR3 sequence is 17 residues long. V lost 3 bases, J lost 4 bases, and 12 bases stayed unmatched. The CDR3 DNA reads TGTGCCAGCAGCTCTCACAAAGCGGGAGGAGGTGCAGATACGCAGTATTTT. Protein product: CASSSHKAGGGADTQYF. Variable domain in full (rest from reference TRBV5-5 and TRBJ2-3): DAGVTQSPTHLIKTRGQQVTLRCSPISGHKSVSWYQQVLGQGPQFIFQYYEKEERGRGNFPDRFSARQFPNYSSELNVNALLLGDSALYLCASSSHKAGGGADTQYFGPGTRLTVL.

CDR3 protein: CASSLGAGGPIGEQFF. The CDR3 bases are TGCGCCAGCAGCTTGGGAGCGGGAGGGCCTATCGGTGAGCAGTTCTTC. The chain carries TRBV5-1 and TRBJ2-1; 10 bases map to TRBD2. V dropped 0 bases and J dropped 9; count of bases not matched to a gene: 9. The CDR3 spans 16 residues. Looked up from germline, CDR1 is SGHRS and CDR2 is YFSETQ.

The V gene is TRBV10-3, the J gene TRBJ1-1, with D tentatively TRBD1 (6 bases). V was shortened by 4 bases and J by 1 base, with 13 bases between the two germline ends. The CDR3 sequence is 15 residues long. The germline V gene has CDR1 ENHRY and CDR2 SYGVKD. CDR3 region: CAISGQRTANTEAFF. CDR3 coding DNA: TGTGCCATCAGTGGCCAGAGGACAGCGAACACTGAAGCTTTCTTT.

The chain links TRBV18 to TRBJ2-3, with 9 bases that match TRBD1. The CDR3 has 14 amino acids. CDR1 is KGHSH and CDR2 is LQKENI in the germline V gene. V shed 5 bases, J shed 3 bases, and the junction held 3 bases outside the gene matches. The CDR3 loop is CASSTGTGTDTQYF. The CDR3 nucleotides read TGTGCCAGCTCAACCGGGACAGGGACAGATACGCAGTATTTT.

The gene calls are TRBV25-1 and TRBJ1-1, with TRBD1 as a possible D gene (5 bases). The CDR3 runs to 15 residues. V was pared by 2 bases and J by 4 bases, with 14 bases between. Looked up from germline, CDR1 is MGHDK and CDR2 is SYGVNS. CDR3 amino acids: CASSEVRGSITEAFF. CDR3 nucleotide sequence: TGTGCCAGCAGTGAAGTACGGGGGTCGATCACTGAAGCTTTCTTT.

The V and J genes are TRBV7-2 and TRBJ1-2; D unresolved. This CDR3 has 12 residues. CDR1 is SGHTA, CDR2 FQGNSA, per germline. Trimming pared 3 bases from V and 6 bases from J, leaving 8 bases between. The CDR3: CASSLNINGYTF. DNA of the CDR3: TGTGCCAGCAGCTTGAACATTAATGGCTACACCTTC.

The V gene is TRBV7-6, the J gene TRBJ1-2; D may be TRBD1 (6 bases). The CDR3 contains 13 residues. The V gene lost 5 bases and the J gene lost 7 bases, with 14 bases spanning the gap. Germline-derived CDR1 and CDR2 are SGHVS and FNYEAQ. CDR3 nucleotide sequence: TGTGCCAGCAGCCCGGGGGGGCACCTTGGCTACACCTTC. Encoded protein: CASSPGGHLGYTF.

CDR3 in amino acids: CASSRESGEQFF. CDR3 nucleotides: TGTGCCAGCAGCCGGGAGTCGGGTGAGCAGTTCTTC. This rearrangement joins TRBV6-6 to TRBJ2-1; a weak D match, TRBD2 (6 bases). V was shortened by 6 bases and J by 9 bases, with 12 bases between the two germline ends. There are 12 residues in the CDR3. Looked up from germline, CDR1 is MNHNY and CDR2 is SVGAGI (reference sequence).

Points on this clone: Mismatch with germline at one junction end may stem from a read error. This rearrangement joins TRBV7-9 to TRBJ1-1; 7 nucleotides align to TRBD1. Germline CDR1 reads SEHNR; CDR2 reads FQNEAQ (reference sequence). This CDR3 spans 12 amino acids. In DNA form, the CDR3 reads TGTTCCAGCAGCCTCCAGGGGGAAGAAGCTTTCTTT. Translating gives CSSSLQGEEAFF.

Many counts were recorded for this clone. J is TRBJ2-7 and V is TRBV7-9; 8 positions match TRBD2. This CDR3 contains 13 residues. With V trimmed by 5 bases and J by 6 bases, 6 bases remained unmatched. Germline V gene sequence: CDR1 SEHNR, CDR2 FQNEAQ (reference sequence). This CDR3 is CASSPRAGGEQYF. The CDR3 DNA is TGTGCCAGCAGCCCCAGGGCGGGGGGCGAGCAGTACTTC.

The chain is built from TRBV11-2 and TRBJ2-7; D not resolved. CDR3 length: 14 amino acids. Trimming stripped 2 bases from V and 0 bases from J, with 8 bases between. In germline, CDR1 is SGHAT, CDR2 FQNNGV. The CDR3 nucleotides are TGTGCCAGCAGCTTAAACTACCTCTCCTACGAGCAGTACTTC. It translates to CASSLNYLSYEQYF.

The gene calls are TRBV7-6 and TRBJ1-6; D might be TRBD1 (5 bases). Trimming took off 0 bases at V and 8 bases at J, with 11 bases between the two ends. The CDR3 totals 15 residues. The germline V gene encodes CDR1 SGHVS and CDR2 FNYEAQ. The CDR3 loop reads CASSLAAGMDSPLHF. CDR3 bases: TGTGCCAGCAGCTTAGCTGCAGGGATGGATTCACCCCTCCACTTT.

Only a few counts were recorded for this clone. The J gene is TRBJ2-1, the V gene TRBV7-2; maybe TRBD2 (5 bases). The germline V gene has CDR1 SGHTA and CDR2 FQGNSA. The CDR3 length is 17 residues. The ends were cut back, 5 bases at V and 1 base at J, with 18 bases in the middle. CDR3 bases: TGTGCCAGCAGCAAACGAGCGGCGGGTTTTTCCTACAATGAGCAGTTCTTC. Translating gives CASSKRAAGFSYNEQFF.

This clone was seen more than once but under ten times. DNA of the CDR3: TGTGCCAGCAGCTCAGGACAGGGCAGCTCCTACGAGCAGTACTTC. Residues: CASSSGQGSSYEQYF. J is TRBJ2-7 and V is TRBV7-9; TRBD1 agrees at 8 bases. Trimming removed 4 bases from V and 0 bases from J; junction bases left unmatched: 5. The CDR3 is 15 amino acids. Germline-derived CDR1 and CDR2 are SEHNR and FQNEAQ (reference sequence).